The 24 T cell receptor beta chains given below trace back to one sample, sequenced in a study of response to subunit inactivated influenza vaccine. MiXCR was run by TCRdb on the RT-PCR reads, yielding one entry per CDR3 protein. The profile shows about 800,000 distinct CDR3 sequences, 21% of them singletons. Source: PBMCs from blood, taken 5 to 6 days after vaccination. The receptors derive from a man between 45 and 60 years old who received an inactivated influenza vaccine.

This clonotype was counted a few times. This chain connects TRBV7-8 to TRBJ2-4; 12 bases match TRBD2. The germline CDR1 and CDR2 sequences are SGHVS and FQNEAQ. There are 16 residues in the CDR3. The V gene end was trimmed by 4 bases and the J gene end by 10 bases; junction bases not matched to a gene: 11. The CDR3 is CASSSRLAGASGIQYF. The CDR3 DNA reads as TGTGCCAGCAGCTCAAGACTAGCGGGGGCCTCTGGGATTCAGTACTTC.

This rearrangement joins TRBV5-8 to TRBJ1-2; 9 nucleotides align to TRBD1. The V gene end was trimmed by 0 bases and the J gene end by 1 base; junction bases not matched to a gene: 4. The CDR3 covers 16 residues. The germline V gene has CDR1 SGHTS and CDR2 YDEGEE. CDR3 region: CASSLVGDRVNYGYTF. CDR3 bases: TGTGCCAGCAGCTTGGTAGGGGACAGGGTTAACTATGGCTACACCTTC.

This clonotype was seen at least ten times. The chain employs TRBV12-3 or TRBV12-4 and TRBJ1-4, with D unclear. V lost 2 bases, J lost 8 bases, and 6 bases lay in between. This CDR3 is built from 12 residues. The CDR3 nucleotides read TGTGCCAGCAGTTTATTCGGCGAAAAACTGTTTTTT. Translation: CASSLFGEKLFF.

The V call is TRBV11-2, the J call TRBJ2-7, with D uncertain. The germline V and J ends were trimmed by 3 bases and 6 bases, with 12 bases remaining between them. Germline V gene sequence: CDR1 SGHAT, CDR2 FQNNGV. The CDR3 runs to 13 residues. Here the CDR3 reads CASSFGTQLEQYF. The CDR3 nucleotides are TGTGCCAGCAGCTTCGGAACCCAACTCGAGCAGTACTTC.

This clonotype came up many times. V and J are TRBV12-3 or TRBV12-4 and TRBJ1-2, with a tentative D call TRBD1 (5 bases). With 5 bases removed from V and 4 bases from J, the gap between germline ends came to 17 bases. The CDR3 has 15 amino acids. The CDR3, as DNA: TGTGCCAGCAGTCCCCTACGGCAGGGCTCCTATGGCTACACCTTC. It yields the protein CASSPLRQGSYGYTF.

The sample holds a few counts of this clonotype. The V gene is TRBV9, the J gene TRBJ2-1; D tentatively reads TRBD1 or TRBD2 (5 bases each). V lost 0 bases and J 10 bases, leaving 11 bases between the germline ends. Looked up from germline, CDR1 is SGDLS and CDR2 is YYNGEE. The CDR3 has 13 residues. The CDR3, as DNA: TGTGCCAGCAGCGTAGTCGGGGCAGGAGAGCAGTTCTTC. Translated: CASSVVGAGEQFF. Supplemented by reference TRBV9 and TRBJ2-1, the full variable domain reads DSGVTQTPKHLITATGQRVTLRCSPRSGDLSVYWYQQSLDQGLQFLIQYYNGEERAKGNILERFSAQQFPDLHSELNLSSLELGDSALYFCASSVVGAGEQFFGPGTRLTVL.

In its sample, this clonotype was seen a few times. CDR3 sequence: CANVAASYNEQFF. CDR3 nucleotides: TGTGCCAATGTAGCGGCCTCCTACAATGAGCAGTTCTTC. The chain couples TRBV7-9 to TRBJ2-1; tentatively, D is TRBD2 (6 bases). Germline assignment: CDR1 SEHNR and CDR2 FQNEAQ (reference sequence). CDR3 length: 13 amino acids. V was shortened by 10 bases and J by 0 bases, with 10 bases between the two germline ends.

This clonotype was observed once. The genes are TRBV5-1 and TRBJ2-5; 8 nucleotides line up with TRBD1. Germline CDR1 SGHRS, CDR2 YFSETQ. With 4 bases clipped from V and 3 bases from J, the junction kept 5 bases outside the gene matches. CDR3 size: 14 residues. CDR3 in amino acids: CASSRQGAEETQYF. Written as DNA, the CDR3 is TGCGCCAGCAGCAGGCAGGGGGCTGAAGAGACCCAGTACTTC.

The chain carries TRBV7-2 and TRBJ1-1, with a possible D match to TRBD1 (6 bases). Trimming removed 2 bases from V and 4 bases from J, with 14 bases in between. The germline V gene encodes CDR1 SGHTA and CDR2 FQGNSA. This CDR3 is built from 15 residues. The CDR3 spells CASSLMGTKATEAFF. The CDR3 DNA is TGTGCCAGCAGCTTAATGGGGACAAAGGCCACTGAAGCTTTCTTT. Variable domain in full (rest from reference TRBV7-2 and TRBJ1-1): GAGVSQSPSNKVTEKGKDVELRCDPISGHTALYWYRQSLGQGLEFLIYFQGNSAPDKSGLPSDRFSAERTGGSVSTLTIQRTQQEDSAVYLCASSLMGTKATEAFFGQGTRLTVV.

This clonotype showed up many times. The chain links TRBV20-1 to TRBJ2-4, with TRBD1 matching over 7 bases. Germline assignment: CDR1 DFQATT and CDR2 SNEGSKA (reference sequence). CDR3 length equals 17 residues. The junction had 9 bases not matched to a gene; V was cut back by 1 base and J by 0 bases. The CDR3 loop reads CSARGDSAYTAKNIQYF. The CDR3 coding sequence is TGCAGTGCTAGAGGGGACAGTGCGTATACAGCCAAAAACATTCAGTACTTC.

This clonotype was seen only a few times. The genes are TRBV5-1 and TRBJ1-1, with D perhaps matching TRBD1 (6 bases). The CDR3 loop spans 16 amino acids. The V end was cut by 0 bases, the J end by 4 bases, with 16 bases between. Looked up from germline, CDR1 is SGHRS and CDR2 is YFSETQ. For the CDR3, the DNA is TGCGCCAGCAGCTTGGGAGGGGGGAGGTTAAGCACTGAAGCTTTCTTT. This sequence encodes CASSLGGGRLSTEAFF.

This clonotype was seen only a few times. The V call is TRBV25-1, the J call TRBJ2-3, with D possibly matching TRBD2 (7 bases). The CDR3 covers 13 residues. CDR1 is MGHDK and CDR2 is SYGVNS in the germline V gene. The ends were cut back, 8 bases at V and 2 bases at J, with 11 bases in the middle. CDR3 bases: TGTGCCAGCGGGGGGGGCTACACAGATACGCAGTATTTT. Translation: CASGGGYTDTQYF.

This sequence joins TRBV20-1 and TRBJ2-5; D gene unclear. V lost 0 bases to trimming and J lost 2 bases, with 10 bases between them. The V gene's germline CDR1 is DFQATT and CDR2 SNEGSKA (reference sequence). This CDR3 spans 14 amino acids. The CDR3 reads CSARDWQQQETQYF. The CDR3 region has the DNA TGCAGTGCTAGAGACTGGCAGCAGCAAGAGACCCAGTACTTC.

In nucleotides, the CDR3 is TGCGCCAGCCGGGACTCAGAATTCACAGATACGCAGTATTTT. Residues: CASRDSEFTDTQYF. V gene TRBV10-1 combines with J gene TRBJ2-3; D may be TRBD2 (6 bases). Trimming removed 8 bases at V and 2 bases at J, with 14 bases between. Germline V CDR1 and CDR2: WNHNN, SYGVQD (reference sequence). The CDR3 is made up of 14 amino acids.

CDR3 DNA: TGTGCCAGCAGCATTACTAGCGGGGGGGAAATGTACGAGCAGTACTTC. Amino acids: CASSITSGGEMYEQYF. This chain joins TRBV11-2 and TRBJ2-7; TRBD2 matches 13 bases. This CDR3 region has 16 residues. Germline assignment: CDR1 SGHAT and CDR2 FQNNGV. V shed 5 bases and J 4 bases; nucleotides not matched to a gene: 8. The full variable domain, completed using reference TRBV11-2 and TRBJ2-7, is EAGVAQSPRYKIIEKRQSVAFWCNPISGHATLYWYQQILGQGPKLLIQFQNNGVVDDSQLPKDRFSAERLKGVDSTLKIQPAKLEDSAVYLCASSITSGGEMYEQYFGPGTRLTVT.

This chain links TRBV7-2 with TRBJ2-3; 10 positions match TRBD2. The J segment lost 3 bases and the V segment lost 6 bases, leaving 9 bases of the junction unmatched. CDR3 length: 16 residues. The germline CDR1 and CDR2 sequences are SGHTA and FQGNSA. The CDR3 region is CASRSTSGIYTDTQYF. The CDR3 coding sequence is TGTGCCAGCAGATCCACTAGCGGGATTTATACAGATACGCAGTATTTT. The full variable domain, its missing parts supplied by reference TRBV7-2 and TRBJ2-3, is GAGVSQSPSNKVTEKGKDVELRCDPISGHTALYWYRQSLGQGLEFLIYFQGNSAPDKSGLPSDRFSAERTGGSVSTLTIQRTQQEDSAVYLCASRSTSGIYTDTQYFGPGTRLTVL.

The V call is TRBV7-9, the J call TRBJ2-7; 9 bases are a match to TRBD1. Trimming took 4 bases from V and 2 from J; bases not matched to a gene: 6. Germline-derived CDR1 and CDR2 are SEHNR and FQNEAQ (reference sequence). The CDR3 extends over 15 amino acids. The CDR3: CASSSTGGLTYEQYF. The CDR3 DNA is TGTGCCAGCAGCTCCACAGGGGGCCTGACCTACGAGCAGTACTTC.

This clonotype appeared a few times. V is TRBV4-2 and J is TRBJ2-2, with TRBD1 matching over 7 bases. The CDR3 totals 16 residues. Germline V gene lookup returns CDR1 LGHNA and CDR2 YNFKEQ. J lost 6 bases, V lost 1 base, and 8 bases had no gene match. CDR3 nucleotides: TGTGCCAGCAGCCAAGTATCGACAGGGATCGCCGGGGAGCTGTTTTTT. It encodes CASSQVSTGIAGELFF.

The chain carries TRBV10-2 and TRBJ2-1, with D possibly called TRBD1 or TRBD2 (5 bases each). The V and J ends lost 5 bases and 4 bases respectively, with 9 bases between them. The CDR3 loop spans 13 amino acids. Germline assignment: CDR1 WSHSY and CDR2 SAAADI. The DNA of the CDR3 is TGCGCCAGCAGTTTCTGGGGGTACAATGAGCAGTTCTTC. Amino acids: CASSFWGYNEQFF.

There are a few counts of this clonotype. This rearrangement joins TRBV9 to TRBJ2-2; TRBD2 matches 7 bases. There are 15 residues in the CDR3. Germline loops: CDR1 SGDLS, CDR2 YYNGEE. J gave up 4 bases and V 2 bases, and 5 bases lay outside the gene matches. The CDR3 nucleotides are TGTGCCAGCAGCGTTGGGCGGGAGACCACCGGGGAGCTGTTTTTT. It specifies CASSVGRETTGELFF.

CDR3 bases: TGCAGGCCACAGGGGGACACCTTCCACGAACAGAATGAGCAGTTCTTC. Translated: CRPQGDTFHEQNEQFF. The chain combines TRBV20-1 with TRBJ2-1, with TRBD1 identical over 8 bases. Germline CDR1 and CDR2: DFQATT and SNEGSKA (reference sequence). This CDR3 contains 16 residues.

V and J are TRBV6-1 and TRBJ2-7, with TRBD2 identical over 9 bases. The CDR3 spans 12 residues. The germline V gene has CDR1 MNHNS and CDR2 SASEGT. The trim removed 10 bases at V and 3 bases at J, leaving 4 bases unmatched. The DNA of the CDR3 is TGTGCCACGGGACTAGCTCTCTACGAGCAGTACTTC. Translation: CATGLALYEQYF.

There are a few counts of this clonotype. The rearrangement links TRBV5-1 to TRBJ2-1; 9 bases map to TRBD2. This CDR3 is built from 16 residues. J gave up 8 bases and V 1 base, and 10 bases lay outside the gene matches. Germline values: CDR1 SGHRS, CDR2 YFSETQ. The CDR3 sequence is CASSLSAGGPMDEQFF. The CDR3 DNA is TGCGCCAGCAGCTTGTCTGCGGGGGGGCCTATGGATGAGCAGTTCTTC.

This clonotype came up a few times. V gene TRBV5-5 combines with J gene TRBJ2-1, with TRBD2 identical over 9 bases. CDR3 length: 16 amino acids. V lost 4 bases to trimming and J lost 5 bases; unmatched junction nucleotides: 10. From germline, CDR1 is SGHKS and CDR2 YYEKEE (reference sequence). The CDR3 region has the DNA TGTGCCAGCAGCGAAGATAGCGGGAGTAGGAACAATGAGCAGTTCTTC. This sequence encodes CASSEDSGSRNNEQFF.